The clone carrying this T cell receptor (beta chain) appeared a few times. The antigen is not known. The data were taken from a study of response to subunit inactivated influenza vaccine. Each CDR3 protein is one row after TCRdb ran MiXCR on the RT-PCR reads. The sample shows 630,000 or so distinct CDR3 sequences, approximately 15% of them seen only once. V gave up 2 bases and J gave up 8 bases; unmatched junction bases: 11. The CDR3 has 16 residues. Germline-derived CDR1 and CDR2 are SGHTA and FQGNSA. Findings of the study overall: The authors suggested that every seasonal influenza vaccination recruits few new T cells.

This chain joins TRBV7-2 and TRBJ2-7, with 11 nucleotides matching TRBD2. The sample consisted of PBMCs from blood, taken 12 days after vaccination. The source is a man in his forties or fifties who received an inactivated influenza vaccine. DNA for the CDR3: TGTGCCAGCAGCTTAATTTCGGCTAGCGGGAGGCCTAAGCAGTACTTC. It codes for CASSLISASGRPKQYF.